These 28 T cell receptor beta chains originate from one sample sequenced in a study of control samples from healthy donors and cancer patients. Profiling relied on immunoSEQ multiplex PCR, and the TCRdb table lists in-frame clones only, not all of them. The table includes roughly 130,000 clones, approximately 95% detected once. The sequencing sample was made of blood. These receptors were obtained from a young man in good health.

The CDR3 DNA follows: TGTGCCAGCAGCTTAGCTGGGCTAGCGGGGAGTAATAGCTACGAGCAGTACTTC. Its translation is CASSLAGLAGSNSYEQYF. J is TRBJ2-7 and V is TRBV13; 9 bases fit TRBD2. The germline V gene encodes CDR1 PRHDT and CDR2 FYEKMQ (reference sequence). This CDR3 region has 18 residues. With 1 base clipped from V and 3 bases from J, the junction kept 13 bases outside the gene matches.

J is TRBJ2-5 and V is TRBV24-1, with 8 bases fitting TRBD1. Trimming took 0 bases from V and 5 from J; bases not matched to a gene: 7. The germline V gene has CDR1 KGHDR and CDR2 SFDVKD. The CDR3 consists of 16 residues. The CDR3 spells CATSDLSGQGTETQYF. The CDR3 DNA reads TGTGCCACCAGTGATTTGTCCGGACAGGGAACGGAGACCCAGTACTTC.

Notes on this clone: Other nucleotide sequences from this sample produce the same CDR3. The chain uses TRBV9 and TRBJ2-1; D is unresolved. Per germline, CDR1 SGDLS and CDR2 YYNGEE. V dropped 3 bases and J dropped 5 bases, with 6 bases sitting between them. This CDR3 contains 12 residues. CDR3 in DNA: TGTGCCAGCAGCGGAGGCGACAATGAGCAGTTCTTC. Translated: CASSGGDNEQFF.

The genes are TRBV5-1 and TRBJ2-1; D unresolved. Germline V lookup: CDR1 SGHRS, CDR2 YFSETQ. Trimming pared 1 base from V and 0 bases from J, leaving 8 bases between. CDR3 size: 15 residues. CDR3 protein: CASSLFASSYNEQFF. DNA of the CDR3: TGCGCCAGCAGCTTGTTCGCTAGCTCCTACAATGAGCAGTTCTTC.

The J gene is TRBJ2-2, the V gene TRBV9, with 7 bases matching TRBD1. The CDR3 covers 15 residues. The germline V gene encodes CDR1 SGDLS and CDR2 YYNGEE. V shed 0 bases and J 4 bases; nucleotides not matched to a gene: 3. The CDR3 sequence: CASSVVGDSTGELFF. Written as DNA, the CDR3 is TGTGCCAGCAGCGTAGTAGGGGACAGCACCGGGGAGCTGTTTTTT. The full variable domain, with the rest looked up from reference TRBV9 and TRBJ2-2, is DSGVTQTPKHLITATGQRVTLRCSPRSGDLSVYWYQQSLDQGLQFLIQYYNGEERAKGNILERFSAQQFPDLHSELNLSSLELGDSALYFCASSVVGDSTGELFFGEGSRLTVL.

The rearrangement joins TRBV2 to TRBJ2-5; 8 bases agree with TRBD2. V lost 6 bases to trimming and J lost 3 bases; unmatched junction nucleotides: 6. The CDR3 sequence is 14 residues long. CDR1 and CDR2 (germline): SNHLY, FYNNEI. The CDR3 DNA follows: TGTGCCAGCAGGGGAACTAGCGGTGAAGAGACCCAGTACTTC. The encoded protein is CASRGTSGEETQYF.

The V call is TRBV30, the J call TRBJ1-2, with TRBD1 matching 7 bases. The CDR3 spans 15 residues. V dropped 4 bases and J dropped 7; count of bases not matched to a gene: 15. Germline V gene data show CDR1 as GTSNPN and CDR2 as SVGIG (reference sequence). CDR3 coding DNA: TGTGCCTGGAACGTCCCCGACAGGGATTGGGGTGGCTACACCTTC. This encodes CAWNVPDRDWGGYTF.

The chain couples TRBV13 to TRBJ2-1; TRBD2 agrees at 13 bases. The germline V gene has CDR1 PRHDT and CDR2 FYEKMQ (reference sequence). CDR3 length: 15 residues. V trimming: 5 bases; J trimming: 9 bases; junction bases outside the gene matches: 7. The CDR3 nucleotides are TGTGCCAGCAGCCCTACTAGCGGGGGGGCCGGTGAGCAGTTCTTC. This codes for CASSPTSGGAGEQFF.

The J gene is TRBJ1-2, the V gene TRBV7-9, with D hard to call. The germline V and J ends were trimmed by 5 bases and 4 bases, with 11 bases remaining between them. The length of the CDR3 is 13 residues. Germline V lookup: CDR1 SEHNR, CDR2 FQNEAQ (reference sequence). As DNA, the CDR3 is TGTGCCAGCAGCCCCACGGGAATCTATGGCTACACCTTC. It encodes CASSPTGIYGYTF.

This rearrangement joins TRBV7-2 to TRBJ2-3; TRBD2 matches 8 bases. The CDR3 spans 16 residues. V lost 0 bases and J lost 5; bases outside the gene matches: 7. The germline gives CDR1 SGHTA, CDR2 FQGNSA. The CDR3 DNA is TGTGCCAGCAGCTTAGCGCGAGCGGGGGCTGGAGATACGCAGTATTTT. It encodes CASSLARAGAGDTQYF.

A single count supports this clone. This chain's CDR3 is CASSLDRGDTQYF. The CDR3 DNA is TGTGCCAGCAGCTTGGATCGAGGGGATACGCAGTATTTT. The chain combines TRBV5-6 with TRBJ2-3; the D gene is possibly TRBD2 (5 bases). The CDR3 contains 13 residues. The V end lost 0 bases, the J end lost 6 bases, and 8 bases lay between the germline ends. Germline V gives CDR1 SGHDT, CDR2 YYEEEE.

V and J are TRBV19 and TRBJ1-1, with D perhaps matching TRBD1 (6 bases). Germline V CDR1 and CDR2: LNHDA, SQIVND (reference sequence). V was clipped by 11 bases and J by 9 bases, with 16 bases between them. The CDR3 totals 11 residues. CDR3 coding DNA: TGTGCCTCAAGGACAGAATTGAAAGCTTTCTTT. Amino acid sequence: CASRTELKAFF.

The chain couples TRBV15 to TRBJ2-4; D is uncertain. The CDR3 is 17 residues long. V lost 5 bases and J lost 0, with 17 bases in between. CDR1 is LNHNV and CDR2 is YYDKDF in the germline V gene (reference sequence). CDR3 region: CATSGMGYELAKNIQYF. DNA of the CDR3: TGTGCCACCAGCGGGATGGGATATGAGCTAGCCAAAAACATTCAGTACTTC.

The chain has TRBV9 and TRBJ1-2, with D tentatively TRBD1 (5 bases). Trimming left V 7 bases short and J 4 bases short, with 11 bases between. The CDR3 loop spans 12 amino acids. Germline assignment: CDR1 SGDLS and CDR2 YYNGEE. The CDR3 loop reads CASVGESYGYTF. The CDR3 DNA reads as TGTGCCAGCGTAGGGGAAAGCTATGGCTACACCTTC.

The chain links TRBV29-1 to TRBJ1-2; D is undetermined. Germline CDR1 SQVTM, CDR2 ANQGSEA. The CDR3 runs 12 residues. Between the trimmed V and J ends, which lost 3 bases and 5 bases, there was a span of 10 bases. CDR3 in amino acids: CSVDRLGYGYTF. The CDR3 DNA is TGCAGCGTTGACAGGTTAGGATATGGCTACACCTTC.

The V gene is TRBV28, the J gene TRBJ1-5; D remains ambiguous. Per germline, CDR1 MDHEN and CDR2 SYDVKM. Between the trimmed V and J ends, which lost 3 bases and 2 bases, there was a span of 8 bases. CDR3 length equals 14 residues. The CDR3: CASSFQVGNQPQHF. DNA for the CDR3: TGTGCCAGCAGTTTCCAAGTAGGCAATCAGCCCCAGCATTTT.

This chain uses TRBV7-2 with TRBJ2-1; D gene unclear. Germline values: CDR1 SGHTA, CDR2 FQGNSA. Trimming left V 5 bases short and J 8 bases short, with 10 bases between. The CDR3 runs to 12 residues. The CDR3 DNA is TGTGCCAGCAGCCCCATGACCGATGAGCAGTTCTTC. This encodes CASSPMTDEQFF.

The V gene is TRBV19, the J gene TRBJ1-5; D not resolved. The CDR3 consists of 13 residues. Germline V gene lookup returns CDR1 LNHDA and CDR2 SQIVND (reference sequence). The V gene lost 2 bases and the J gene lost 5 bases, with 7 bases spanning the gap. CDR3 loop: CASSIQQYQPQHF. Written as DNA, the CDR3 is TGTGCCAGTAGTATACAACAGTATCAGCCCCAGCATTTT.

The rearrangement joins TRBV4-3 to TRBJ1-1; weak D call: TRBD1 (6 bases). The CDR3 is made up of 15 amino acids. The ends were cut back, 0 bases at V and 0 bases at J, with 8 bases in the middle. Germline CDR1 is LGHNA and CDR2 is YSLEER. The CDR3 DNA sequence: TGCGCCAGCAGCCAAGAGGGACACCTGAACACTGAAGCTTTCTTT. Its protein product is CASSQEGHLNTEAFF.

The chain carries TRBV7-8 and TRBJ2-7; 10 nucleotides match TRBD1. This CDR3 is 16 amino acids long. The germline CDR1 and CDR2 sequences are SGHVS and FQNEAQ. Unmatched junction bases numbered 8, after V lost 5 bases and J lost 1 base. The CDR3 reads CASSQAGTGVSYEQYF. CDR3 bases: TGTGCCAGCAGCCAAGCCGGGACAGGGGTTTCCTACGAGCAGTACTTC.

This clone was recorded only once. The rearrangement joins TRBV4-3 to TRBJ1-4, with D unclear. CDR3 length: 18 residues. The germline gives CDR1 LGHNA, CDR2 YSLEER. V was shortened by 0 bases and J by 0 bases, with 14 bases between the two germline ends. The CDR3 nucleotides read TGCGCCAGCAGCCAAGATGTCTTAGTCGGGCCAACTAATGAAAAACTGTTTTTT. Translation: CASSQDVLVGPTNEKLFF.

The gene calls are TRBV7-9 and TRBJ2-1; 14 bases are a match to TRBD2. Looked up from germline, CDR1 is SEHNR and CDR2 is FQNEAQ (reference sequence). Trimming cost V 5 bases and J 9 bases; bases outside gene matches: 6. The CDR3 sequence is 15 residues long. CDR3 sequence reads: CASSPTSGGAGEQFF. The CDR3 bases are TGTGCCAGCAGCCCGACTAGCGGGGGGGCGGGTGAGCAGTTCTTC. Full variable domain (remainder filled in from reference TRBV7-9 and TRBJ2-1): DTGVSQNPRHKITKRGQNVTFRCDPISEHNRLYWYRQTLGQGPEFLTYFQNEAQLEKSRLLSDRFSAERPKGSFSTLEIQRTEQGDSAMYLCASSPTSGGAGEQFFGPGTRLTVL.

The chain uses TRBV11-2 and TRBJ1-2, with TRBD1 matching over 10 bases. Germline CDR1 reads SGHAT; CDR2 reads FQNNGV. The CDR3 length is 16 residues. V shed 4 bases, J shed 4 bases, and the junction held 9 bases outside the gene matches. CDR3 nucleotides: TGTGCCAGCAGCTCATCCGGGACAGGGGCCTTCTATGGCTACACCTTC. It yields the protein CASSSSGTGAFYGYTF. Based on the CDR3 plus reference TRBV11-2 and TRBJ1-2, the full variable domain is EAGVAQSPRYKIIEKRQSVAFWCNPISGHATLYWYQQILGQGPKLLIQFQNNGVVDDSQLPKDRFSAERLKGVDSTLKIQPAKLEDSAVYLCASSSSGTGAFYGYTFGSGTRLTVV.

The chain carries TRBV5-4 and TRBJ1-1; D ambiguous. Trimming removed 0 bases at V and 0 bases at J, with 6 bases between. This CDR3 has 14 amino acids. The germline gives CDR1 SGHNT, CDR2 YYREEE (reference sequence). CDR3 sequence: CASSLEQLNTEAFF. The CDR3 nucleotides read TGTGCCAGCAGCTTGGAACAGCTGAACACTGAAGCTTTCTTT.

The chain couples TRBV4-2 to TRBJ1-2; D perhaps matches TRBD1 (5 bases). Germline V CDR1 and CDR2: LGHNA, YNFKEQ. The CDR3 totals 15 residues. Trimming pared 4 bases from V and 8 bases from J, leaving 20 bases between. The CDR3 region has the DNA TGTGCCAGCAGCCCAGGGAAGGGTTCGCTATTGGGCTACACCTTC. It yields the protein CASSPGKGSLLGYTF.

The table lists this clone with a count of one. This chain connects TRBV7-9 to TRBJ2-3, with 13 nucleotides matching TRBD2. Germline V gene sequence: CDR1 SEHNR, CDR2 FQNEAQ (reference sequence). Trimming took 5 bases from V and 0 from J; bases not matched to a gene: 8. The CDR3 is made up of 18 amino acids. The CDR3 DNA reads TGTGCCAGCAGCCCGGGACTAGCGGGGTATACTAGCACAGATACGCAGTATTTT. This encodes CASSPGLAGYTSTDTQYF.

This rearrangement joins TRBV6-1 to TRBJ2-1, with 12 bases that match TRBD2. The CDR3 runs 16 residues. Germline trimming cut 4 bases from V and 7 bases from J; bases unmatched to any gene: 8. CDR1 and CDR2 (germline): MNHNS, SASEGT. The CDR3: CASSGLAGGPGNEQFF. In nucleotides, the CDR3 is TGTGCCAGCAGTGGTCTAGCGGGGGGGCCGGGGAATGAGCAGTTCTTC.

The chain has TRBV7-2 and TRBJ2-3; 8 bases map to TRBD2. The CDR3 runs to 16 residues. Germline V gene lookup returns CDR1 SGHTA and CDR2 FQGNSA. The V and J ends lost 2 bases and 4 bases, in that order; junction bases with no gene match: 8. The CDR3 here is CASSLRGGRYADTQYF. CDR3 bases: TGTGCCAGCAGCTTACGGGGGGGGCGGTACGCAGATACGCAGTATTTT.